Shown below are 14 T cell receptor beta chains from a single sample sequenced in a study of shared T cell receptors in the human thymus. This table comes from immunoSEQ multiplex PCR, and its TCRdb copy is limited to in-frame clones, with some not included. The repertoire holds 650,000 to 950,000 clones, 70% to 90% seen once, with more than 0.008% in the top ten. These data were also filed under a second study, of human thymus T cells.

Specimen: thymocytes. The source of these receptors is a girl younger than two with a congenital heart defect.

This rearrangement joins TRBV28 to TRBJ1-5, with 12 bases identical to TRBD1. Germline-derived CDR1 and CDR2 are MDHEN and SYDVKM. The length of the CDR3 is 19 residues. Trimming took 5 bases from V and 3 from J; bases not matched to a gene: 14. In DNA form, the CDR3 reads TGTGCCAGCAGTGCAATCCGGGACAGGGGGCCAAAGGACAATCAGCCCCAGCATTTT. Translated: CASSAIRDRGPKDNQPQHF.

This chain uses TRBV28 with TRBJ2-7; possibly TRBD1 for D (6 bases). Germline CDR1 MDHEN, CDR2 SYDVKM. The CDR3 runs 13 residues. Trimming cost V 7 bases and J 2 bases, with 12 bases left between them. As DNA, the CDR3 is TGTGCCAGCACAGTACAGGGCCCCTACGAGCAGTACTTC. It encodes CASTVQGPYEQYF. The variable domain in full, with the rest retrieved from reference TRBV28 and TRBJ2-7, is DVKVTQSSRYLVKRTGEKVFLECVQDMDHENMFWYRQDPGLGLRLIYFSYDVKMKEKGDIPEGYSVSREKKERFSLILESASTNQTSMYLCASTVQGPYEQYFGPGTRLTVT.

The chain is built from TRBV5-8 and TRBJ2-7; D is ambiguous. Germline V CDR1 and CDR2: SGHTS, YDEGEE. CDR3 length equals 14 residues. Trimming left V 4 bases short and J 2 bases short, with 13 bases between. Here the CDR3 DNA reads TGTGCCAGCAGCCAAACCACGGGTCCCTACGAGCAGTACTTC. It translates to CASSQTTGPYEQYF.

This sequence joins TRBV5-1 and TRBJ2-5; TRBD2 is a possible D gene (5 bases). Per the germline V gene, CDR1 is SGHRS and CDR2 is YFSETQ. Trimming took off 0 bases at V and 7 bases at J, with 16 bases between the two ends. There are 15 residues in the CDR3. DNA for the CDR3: TGCGCCAGCAGCTTGGGGGAGCCAGACCCAGGGACCCAGTACTTC. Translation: CASSLGEPDPGTQYF. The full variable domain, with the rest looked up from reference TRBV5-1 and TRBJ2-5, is KAGVTQTPRYLIKTRGQQVTLSCSPISGHRSVSWYQQTPGQGLQFLFEYFSETQRNKGNFPGRFSGRQFSNSRSEMNVSTLELGDSALYLCASSLGEPDPGTQYFGPGTRLLVL.

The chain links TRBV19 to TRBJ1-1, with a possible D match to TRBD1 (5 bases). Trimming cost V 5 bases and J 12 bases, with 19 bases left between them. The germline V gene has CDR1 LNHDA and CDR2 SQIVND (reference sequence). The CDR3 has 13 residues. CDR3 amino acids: CASSQTQGNVTFF. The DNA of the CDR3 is TGTGCCAGTAGTCAAACCCAGGGCAATGTGACTTTCTTT. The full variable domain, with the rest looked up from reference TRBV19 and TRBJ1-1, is DGGITQSPKYLFRKEGQNVTLSCEQNLNHDAMYWYRQDPGQGLRLIYYSQIVNDFQKGDIAEGYSVSREKKESFPLTVTSAQKNPTAFYLCASSQTQGNVTFFGQGTRLTVV.

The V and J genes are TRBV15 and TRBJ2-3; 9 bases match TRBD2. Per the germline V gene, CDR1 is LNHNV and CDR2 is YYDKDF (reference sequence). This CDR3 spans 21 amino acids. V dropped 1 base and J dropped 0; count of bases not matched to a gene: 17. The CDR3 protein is CATSRGRERGAPGTSTDTQYF. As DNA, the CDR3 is TGTGCCACCAGCAGAGGTCGGGAGCGGGGGGCCCCGGGAACTAGCACAGATACGCAGTATTTT.

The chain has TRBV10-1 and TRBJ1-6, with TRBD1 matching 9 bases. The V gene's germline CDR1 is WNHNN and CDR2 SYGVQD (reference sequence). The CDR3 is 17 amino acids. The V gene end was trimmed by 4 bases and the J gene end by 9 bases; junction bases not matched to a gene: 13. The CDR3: CASSGDREVSGTSPLHF. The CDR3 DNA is TGCGCCAGCAGTGGGGACAGGGAGGTTAGCGGGACTTCACCCCTCCACTTT.

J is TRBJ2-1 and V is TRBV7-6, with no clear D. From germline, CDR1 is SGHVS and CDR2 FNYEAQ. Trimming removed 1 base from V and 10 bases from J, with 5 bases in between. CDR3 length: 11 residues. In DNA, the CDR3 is TGTGCCAGCAGCTTAGATAGAGAGCAGTTCTTC. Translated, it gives CASSLDREQFF.

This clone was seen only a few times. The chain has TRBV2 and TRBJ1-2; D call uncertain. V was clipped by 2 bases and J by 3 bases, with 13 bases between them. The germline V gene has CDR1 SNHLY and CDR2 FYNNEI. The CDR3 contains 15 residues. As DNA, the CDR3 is TGTGCCAGCAGTGAAATTGGGGAGGAAGACTATGGCTACACCTTC. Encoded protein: CASSEIGEEDYGYTF.

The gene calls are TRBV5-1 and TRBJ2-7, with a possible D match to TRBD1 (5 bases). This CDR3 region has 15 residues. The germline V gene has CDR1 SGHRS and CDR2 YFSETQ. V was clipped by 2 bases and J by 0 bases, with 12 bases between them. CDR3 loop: CASSFFARDSYEQYF. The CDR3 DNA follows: TGCGCCAGCAGCTTCTTCGCCAGGGACTCCTACGAGCAGTACTTC.

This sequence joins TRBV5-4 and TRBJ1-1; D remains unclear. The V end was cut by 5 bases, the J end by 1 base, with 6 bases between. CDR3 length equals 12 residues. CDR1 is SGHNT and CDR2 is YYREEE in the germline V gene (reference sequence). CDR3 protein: CASRGENTEAFF. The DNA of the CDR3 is TGTGCCAGCAGGGGAGAGAACACTGAAGCTTTCTTT. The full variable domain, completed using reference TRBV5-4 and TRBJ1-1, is ETGVTQSPTHLIKTRGQQVTLRCSSQSGHNTVSWYQQALGQGPQFIFQYYREEENGRGNFPPRFSGLQFPNYSSELNVNALELDDSALYLCASRGENTEAFFGQGTRLTVV.

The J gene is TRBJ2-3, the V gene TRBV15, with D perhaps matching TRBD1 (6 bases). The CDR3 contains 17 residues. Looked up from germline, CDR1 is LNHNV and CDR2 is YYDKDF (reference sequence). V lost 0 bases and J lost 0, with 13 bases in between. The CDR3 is CATSRDYEDRSTDTQYF. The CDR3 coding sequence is TGTGCCACCAGCAGAGATTATGAGGACAGAAGCACAGATACGCAGTATTTT.

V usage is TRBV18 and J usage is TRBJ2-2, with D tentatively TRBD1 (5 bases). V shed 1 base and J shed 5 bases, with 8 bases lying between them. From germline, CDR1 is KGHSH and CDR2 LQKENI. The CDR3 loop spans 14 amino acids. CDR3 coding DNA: TGTGCCAGCTCACCACAGGGGTGGACCGGGGAGCTGTTTTTT. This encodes CASSPQGWTGELFF.

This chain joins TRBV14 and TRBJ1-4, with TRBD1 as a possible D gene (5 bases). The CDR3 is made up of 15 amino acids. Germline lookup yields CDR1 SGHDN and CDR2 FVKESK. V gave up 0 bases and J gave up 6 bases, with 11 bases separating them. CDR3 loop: CASSQEGSGYEKLFF. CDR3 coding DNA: TGTGCCAGCAGCCAAGAAGGGTCAGGGTATGAAAAACTGTTTTTT.